The 17 T cell receptor beta chains below come from one sample, sequenced in a study of blood T cell repertoires in COVID-19. Repertoires were generated with immunoSEQ multiplex PCR, while TCRdb's copy carries only in-frame clones and drops some. The sample shows 150,000 to 200,000 clones, 80% to 85% of them seen only once. The sequencing sample was made of PBMCs or T cells enriched from blood (not recorded which). The receptors derive from a man aged 65 to 79 who had been exposed to COVID-19.

J is TRBJ1-1 and V is TRBV7-9; tentative D call: TRBD1 (6 bases). The germline V gene encodes CDR1 SEHNR and CDR2 FQNEAQ (reference sequence). The length of the CDR3 is 12 residues. V was cut by 4 bases and J by 4 bases, with 7 bases left in between. CDR3 nucleotide sequence: TGTGCCAGCAGCTGGGGGCGCACTGAAGCTTTCTTT. Its protein is CASSWGRTEAFF.

The chain links TRBV5-6 to TRBJ2-3; TRBD1 is a possible D gene (5 bases). The ends were cut back, 1 base at V and 6 bases at J, with 15 bases in the middle. This CDR3 spans 15 amino acids. Germline CDR1 is SGHDT and CDR2 is YYEEEE. For the CDR3, the DNA is TGTGCCAGCAGCTTGTTACAGGTGGTCGTGGATACGCAGTATTTT. The encoded protein is CASSLLQVVVDTQYF.

This clone was recorded once. The chain links TRBV28 to TRBJ2-3; D call uncertain. The CDR3 covers 12 residues. The V gene's germline CDR1 is MDHEN and CDR2 SYDVKM. The V and J ends lost 5 bases and 5 bases respectively, with 8 bases between them. The CDR3 DNA reads TGTGCCAGCAGTAGACTCCTAGATACGCAGTATTTT. Encoded protein: CASSRLLDTQYF.

V is TRBV5-1 and J is TRBJ1-2; possible D gene TRBD1, 5 bases. Deletions cut 1 base from V and 7 bases from J, with 17 bases between. CDR1 and CDR2 from the germline V gene are SGHRS and YFSETQ. The CDR3 runs to 15 residues. The CDR3: CASSLRQGEDGGYTF. DNA of the CDR3: TGCGCCAGCAGCTTGCGGCAGGGCGAGGATGGTGGCTACACCTTC.

V usage is TRBV13 and J usage is TRBJ2-7; 12 bases match TRBD2. In germline, CDR1 is PRHDT, CDR2 FYEKMQ (reference sequence). The CDR3 is made up of 16 amino acids. Germline trimming cut 9 bases from V and 1 base from J; bases unmatched to any gene: 10. CDR3 loop: CARDRTSGVRSYEQYF. CDR3 nucleotides: TGTGCCAGGGACCGGACTAGCGGGGTGAGGTCCTACGAGCAGTACTTC.

The table lists this clone with a few counts. The chain joins TRBV7-9 to TRBJ1-3, with D uncertain. The CDR3 runs to 13 residues. Between the trimmed V and J ends, which lost 6 bases and 2 bases, there was a span of 8 bases. Per germline, CDR1 SEHNR and CDR2 FQNEAQ (reference sequence). This CDR3 reads CASREGTGNTIYF. The CDR3, as DNA: TGTGCCAGCAGGGAGGGAACTGGAAACACCATATATTTT.

This clone was found a few times. The chain links TRBV3-1 (or the pseudogene TRBV3-2) to TRBJ1-1; D is possibly TRBD1 (5 bases). This CDR3 is built from 15 residues. V was cut by 4 bases and J by 7 bases, with 19 bases left in between. Germline CDR1 is LGHDT and CDR2 is YNNKEL (reference sequence). CDR3 in amino acids: CASSPTQGGAIEAFF. DNA for the CDR3: TGTGCCAGCAGCCCTACCCAAGGAGGGGCGATTGAAGCTTTCTTT.

The chain couples TRBV7-2 to TRBJ2-1; D might be TRBD2 (5 bases). Germline values: CDR1 SGHTA, CDR2 FQGNSA. This CDR3 is built from 11 residues. The V gene lost 4 bases and the J gene lost 13 bases, with 11 bases spanning the gap. The CDR3 region is CASSSLAHQFF. The CDR3 bases are TGTGCCAGCAGCTCCTTAGCGCACCAGTTCTTC.

This sequence joins TRBV13 and TRBJ2-7; 8 bases fit TRBD2. Trimming at V came to 2 bases and at J to 2 bases, leaving 8 bases not matched to a gene. This CDR3 is 16 amino acids long. From germline, CDR1 is PRHDT and CDR2 FYEKMQ (reference sequence). This chain's CDR3 is CASSLQGGRLPYEQYF. The CDR3 nucleotides are TGTGCCAGCAGCTTACAGGGCGGGAGGCTACCCTACGAGCAGTACTTC.

As regards this clone: The same CDR3 arises from other DNA sequences in this sample as well. The chain carries TRBV11-2 and TRBJ1-2; TRBD1 matches at 8 bases. V dropped 0 bases and J dropped 8; count of bases not matched to a gene: 2. The CDR3 length is 13 residues. Germline assignment: CDR1 SGHAT and CDR2 FQNNGV. CDR3 residues: CASSLDRGLGYTF. In nucleotides, the CDR3 is TGTGCCAGCAGCTTAGACAGGGGGCTAGGCTACACCTTC. The entire variable domain, with the rest obtained from reference TRBV11-2 and TRBJ1-2, is as follows: EAGVAQSPRYKIIEKRQSVAFWCNPISGHATLYWYQQILGQGPKLLIQFQNNGVVDDSQLPKDRFSAERLKGVDSTLKIQPAKLEDSAVYLCASSLDRGLGYTFGSGTRLTVV.

The CDR3 nucleotides read TGTGCCAGCAGTACTTCCTCTGGAAACACCATATATTTT. Translated, it gives CASSTSSGNTIYF. This rearrangement joins TRBV7-9 to TRBJ1-3; D not certain. Germline CDR1 SEHNR, CDR2 FQNEAQ (reference sequence). The CDR3 sequence is 13 residues long. The V and J ends lost 6 bases and 0 bases respectively, with 6 bases between them.

The V gene is TRBV25-1, the J gene TRBJ2-5; 8 nucleotides line up with TRBD1. Trimming removed 3 bases from V and 5 bases from J; junction bases left unmatched: 8. The germline V gene encodes CDR1 MGHDK and CDR2 SYGVNS. The CDR3 length is 15 residues. The DNA for the CDR3 is TGTGCCAGCAGTGACCACATCAGGGGGCGGGAGACCCAGTACTTC. Amino acid sequence: CASSDHIRGRETQYF.

The chain has TRBV29-1 and TRBJ2-2; no clear D gene. Per the germline V gene, CDR1 is SQVTM and CDR2 is ANQGSEA. V lost 2 bases and J 6 bases, leaving 7 bases between the germline ends. The CDR3 sequence is 12 residues long. The CDR3 bases are TGCAGCGTTGAACAGTGGTCCGGGGAGCTGTTTTTT. This gives the protein CSVEQWSGELFF.

The chain carries TRBV6-4 and TRBJ2-7; perhaps TRBD2 as D (5 bases). CDR3 size: 13 residues. The germline V and J ends were trimmed by 5 bases and 3 bases, with 11 bases remaining between them. The germline gives CDR1 MRHNA, CDR2 SNTAGT. CDR3 region: CASSLNEGYEQYF. The CDR3 coding sequence is TGTGCCAGCAGTCTCAACGAGGGCTACGAGCAGTACTTC.

The chain is built from TRBV10-2 and TRBJ2-7; 8 bases match TRBD2. CDR3 length: 15 residues. The germline gives CDR1 WSHSY, CDR2 SAAADI. V shed 2 bases, J shed 6 bases, and the junction held 9 bases outside the gene matches. The CDR3 DNA reads as TGCGCCAGCAGTGAGCCGGGGGGGTTCCGCAGCGAGCAGTACTTC. Its translation: CASSEPGGFRSEQYF.

The rearrangement uses TRBV28 and TRBJ2-1; D is ambiguous. Trimming cost V 3 bases and J 10 bases, with 10 bases left between them. In germline, CDR1 is MDHEN, CDR2 SYDVKM. The CDR3 has 12 amino acids. The CDR3 DNA is TGTGCCAGCAGTTTTTTTACTTCGGAGCAGTTCTTC. This codes for CASSFFTSEQFF.

The chain is built from TRBV19 and TRBJ2-2, with D unresolved. V gave up 7 bases and J gave up 5 bases, with 14 bases separating them. Germline V gene data show CDR1 as LNHDA and CDR2 as SQIVND (reference sequence). The CDR3 length is 14 residues. The CDR3 DNA reads as TGTGCCAGTATCGACTCGGTTGGGACCGGGGAGCTGTTTTTT. Translated, it gives CASIDSVGTGELFF.